The rows below give T cell receptor beta chains drawn from one sample of a study of T cell responses to AZD1222 COVID-19 vaccine. Clones were sequenced by immunoSEQ multiplex PCR, and TCRdb holds only the in-frame ones, with some missing. Of 99,000 or so clones detected, more than 85% appear once; the ten largest clones hold about 5%. The specimen comprised peripheral blood, sampled on day 0 of AZD1222 vaccination. Source of these receptors: an adult in good health. Both conserved end residues are part of each CDR3. D genes are given only for firm matches. Clone size appears in some rows only: once, few, many, or a class for an expanded clone.

TRBV21-1	TRBJ2-7	-	-	CASSFTGQGSYEQYF	TGTGCCAGCAGTTTTACGGGACAGGGGAGCTACGAGCAGTACTTC
TRBV2	TRBJ2-4	-	-	CASTLTELAKNIQYF	TGTGCCAGCACTCTTACAGAGTTAGCCAAAAACATTCAGTACTTC
TRBV30	TRBJ1-6	-	once	CAWSRQLNSPLHF	TGTGCCTGGAGTCGGCAGCTTAATTCACCCCTCCACTTT
TRBV6-2/TRBV6-3	TRBJ2-2	-	once	CASSLGPNTGELFF	TGTGCCAGCAGTCTAGGACCAAACACCGGGGAGCTGTTTTTT
TRBV5-1	TRBJ2-1	-	-	CASSLDFSTQFF	TGCGCCAGCAGCTTGGACTTTTCTACTCAGTTCTTC
TRBV19	TRBJ1-2	TRBD1	-	CASNYRGRPEDGYTF	TGTGCCAGCAATTACAGGGGGCGCCCCGAGGATGGCTACACCTTC
TRBV28	TRBJ2-7	-	-	CASSGSPYEQYF	TGTGCCAGCTCCGGGAGCCCCTACGAGCAGTACTTC
TRBV7-2	TRBJ2-1	TRBD2	once	CASSSTSGIPDEQFF	TGTGCCAGCAGCTCGACTAGCGGGATTCCCGATGAGCAGTTCTTC
TRBV5-1	TRBJ2-2	TRBD1	once	CASGTGVETGELFF	TGCGCCAGCGGGACAGGGGTAGAAACCGGGGAGCTGTTTTTT
TRBV24-1	TRBJ2-5	-	-	CATSDPRETQYF	TGTGCCACCAGTGATCCTCGGGAGACCCAGTACTTC
TRBV24-1	TRBJ2-3	-	-	CATSDTVFTDTQYF	TGTGCCACCAGTGATACCGTCTTCACAGATACGCAGTATTTT
TRBV10-3	TRBJ2-7	-	-	CAIAGATDEQYF	TGTGCCATCGCGGGGGCCACCGACGAGCAGTACTTC
TRBV20-1	TRBJ1-2	TRBD1	once	CSANRGGYTF	TGCAGTGCTAACAGGGGCGGCTACACCTTC
TRBV5-1	TRBJ1-4	-	-	CASGGDTNEKLFF	TGCGCCAGCGGGGGCGATACTAATGAAAAACTGTTTTTT
TRBV28	TRBJ2-6	TRBD1	-	CASSGPPTGSLSGANVLTF	TGTGCCAGCAGTGGCCCTCCGACAGGGAGTCTCTCCGGGGCCAACGTCCTGACTTTC
TRBV5-1	TRBJ2-1	-	-	CASSSQGGNEQFF	TGCGCCAGCAGCTCGCAAGGGGGGAATGAGCAGTTCTTC
TRBV18	TRBJ2-7	-	-	CASSPFGTGYEQYF	TGTGCCAGCTCACCGTTCGGGACGGGTTACGAGCAGTACTTC
TRBV6-1	TRBJ1-1	-	-	CASSEAGGVGAFF	TGTGCCAGCAGTGAAGCGGGAGGGGTCGGAGCTTTCTTT
TRBV3-1/TRBV3-2	TRBJ1-1	TRBD1	-	CASSQWDRGEAFF	TGTGCCAGCAGCCAATGGGACAGGGGTGAAGCTTTCTTT
TRBV5-6	TRBJ2-7	-	once	CASSLLAYEQYF	TGTGCCAGCAGCTTACTAGCCTACGAGCAGTACTTC
TRBV2	TRBJ1-1	-	-	CASISTAGTEAFF	TGTGCCAGCATCTCCACGGCGGGCACTGAAGCTTTCTTT
TRBV10-3	TRBJ2-7	-	-	CAIKGVSSYEQYF	TGTGCCATAAAGGGGGTGAGCTCCTACGAGCAGTACTTC
TRBV28	TRBJ1-2	-	-	CASSSTPFYGYTF	TGTGCCAGCAGTTCGACCCCATTCTATGGCTACACCTTC
TRBV28	TRBJ1-1	-	-	CASSLTLGLTEAFF	TGTGCCAGCAGTTTAACCTTGGGCCTAACTGAAGCTTTCTTT
TRBV2	TRBJ1-5	-	-	CASRGQLSNQPQHF	TGTGCCAGCAGAGGACAGCTTAGCAATCAGCCCCAGCATTTT
TRBV5-4	TRBJ2-3	TRBD1	-	CASSVEWTGGTDTQYF	TGTGCCAGCAGTGTCGAATGGACAGGGGGCACAGATACGCAGTATTTT
TRBV14	TRBJ2-5	-	-	CASSQDWAETQYF	TGTGCCAGCAGCCAAGATTGGGCGGAGACCCAGTACTTC
TRBV29-1	TRBJ1-2	-	-	CSVEEGADYGYTF	TGCAGCGTTGAAGAGGGGGCAGACTATGGCTACACCTTC
TRBV7-2	TRBJ1-5	TRBD1	-	CASSSGGRGNQPQHF	TGTGCCAGCAGCTCAGGGGGCCGGGGCAATCAGCCCCAGCATTTT
TRBV3-1/TRBV3-2	TRBJ2-2	-	-	CASSQVIGELFF	TGTGCCAGCAGCCAAGTCATCGGGGAGCTGTTTTTT
TRBV4-2	TRBJ2-1	-	-	CASSQGGRTVLEQFF	TGTGCCAGCAGCCAAGGCGGTAGAACGGTCCTTGAGCAGTTCTTC
TRBV18	TRBJ2-2	TRBD1	-	CASSPFTGTGTGELFF	TGTGCCAGCTCACCTTTCACCGGGACAGGGACCGGGGAGCTGTTTTTT
TRBV7-2	TRBJ1-2	-	-	CASSVDTTNYGYTF	TGTGCCAGCAGCGTGGACACTACTAACTATGGCTACACCTTC
TRBV6-5	TRBJ1-5	TRBD1	-	CASSLTTGGKPQHF	TGTGCCAGCAGTTTAACGACAGGGGGTAAGCCCCAGCATTTT
TRBV2	TRBJ2-7	TRBD1	-	CASMGQGAREQYF	TGTGCCAGCATGGGACAGGGGGCTCGCGAGCAGTACTTC
TRBV5-4	TRBJ1-2	TRBD1	-	CASSPGQASGYTF	TGTGCCAGCAGCCCGGGACAGGCTAGTGGCTACACCTTC
TRBV30	TRBJ1-6	-	-	CAQGAGSSYNSPLHF	TGTGCCCAAGGGGCAGGGAGCTCCTATAATTCACCCCTCCACTTT
TRBV7-2	TRBJ2-7	TRBD1	once	CASSHGTASYEQYF	TGTGCCAGCAGCCACGGGACAGCCTCCTACGAGCAGTACTTC
TRBV19	TRBJ2-5	-	-	CASRDGPQETQYF	TGTGCCAGTCGGGACGGGCCCCAAGAGACCCAGTACTTC
TRBV28	TRBJ1-5	-	-	CASSLLRGSPQHF	TGTGCCAGCAGCCTTCTCCGGGGCTCCCCCCAGCATTTT
TRBV6-1	TRBJ1-5	-	-	CASSERRGLGQPQHF	TGTGCCAGCAGTGAACGACGGGGGCTGGGGCAGCCCCAGCATTTT
TRBV19	TRBJ2-1	-	once	CASSISNYNEQFF	TGTGCCAGTAGTATTTCAAACTACAATGAGCAGTTCTTC
TRBV4-2	TRBJ1-3	-	-	CASSPYSRSGNTIYF	TGTGCCAGCAGCCCCTACAGTCGGTCTGGAAACACCATATATTTT
TRBV28	TRBJ1-5	-	-	CASSPAGKQPQHF	TGTGCCAGCAGCCCTGCGGGCAAACAGCCCCAGCATTTT
TRBV6-2/TRBV6-3	TRBJ2-4	TRBD1	-	CASSLTQGAKNIQYF	TGTGCCAGCAGTTTAACTCAGGGGGCAAAAAACATTCAGTACTTC
TRBV14	TRBJ2-7	-	-	CASSQVLGREQYF	TGTGCCAGCAGCCAAGTTTTGGGGCGTGAGCAGTACTTC